The 2 T cell receptor beta chains below were found in one sample sequenced in a study of cytomegalovirus exposure and HLA in healthy donors. This table comes from immunoSEQ multiplex PCR, and its TCRdb copy is limited to in-frame clones, with some not included. The sample contains tens of thousands of clones, about 82% of which appear only once. Material: PBMCs. The receptors come from a man aged 25-40 years in good health and CMV-seronegative.

The chain combines TRBV25-1 with TRBJ1-4; D may be TRBD1 (6 bases). The CDR3 is 16 residues long. With 4 bases removed from V and 1 base from J, the gap between germline ends came to 13 bases. CDR1 is MGHDK and CDR2 is SYGVNS in the germline V gene. CDR3 sequence (DNA): TGTGCCAGCAGTGTGGGGGCGCTACAAACTAATGAAAAACTGTTTTTT. As protein: CASSVGALQTNEKLFF.

This clone has a single count. The rearrangement links TRBV7-2 to TRBJ1-4; D unclear. The CDR3 is made up of 15 amino acids. The V end was cut by 1 base, the J end by 5 bases, with 11 bases between. Germline lookup yields CDR1 SGHTA and CDR2 FQGNSA. This CDR3 is CASSLVGNSNEKLFF. CDR3 nucleotides: TGTGCCAGCAGCTTAGTCGGGAATTCCAATGAAAAACTGTTTTTT. The variable domain in full, with the rest retrieved from reference TRBV7-2 and TRBJ1-4, is GAGVSQSPSNKVTEKGKDVELRCDPISGHTALYWYRQSLGQGLEFLIYFQGNSAPDKSGLPSDRFSAERTGGSVSTLTIQRTQQEDSAVYLCASSLVGNSNEKLFFGSGTQLSVL.